This TCR beta chain originates from a study of cytomegalovirus exposure and HLA in healthy donors. The wider study: Both the 120 or so validation repertoires and the approximately 640 first-cohort repertoires used the same platform, as reported by a later analysis.

As regards this clone: Its antigen is unidentified.

Overall study results and limits: Subsequent analysis found a tendency for first-cohort TCR clusters to co-occur within the 120 validation repertoires. Despite most TCR sequences being rare, some public TCRs occurred in many donors. Altogether, some 170 TCR beta chains were recorded as cytomegalovirus-associated.

V lost 0 bases to trimming and J lost 0 bases, with 7 bases between them. This CDR3 has 15 residues. In germline, CDR1 is SGHRS, CDR2 YFSETQ. Here immunoSEQ multiplex PCR was the method, and the copy in TCRdb shows in-frame clones only, minus some. Altogether over 150,000 clones are present, 85% being singletons, with the ten largest covering 15% to 20%. This receptor was identified in a man aged 18 to 35 in good health and CMV-seropositive. Sequencing was carried out using PBMCs. This chain connects TRBV5-1 to TRBJ2-1; D remains ambiguous. As DNA, the CDR3 is TGCGCCAGCAGCTTGGGGCAGTTCTCCTACAATGAGCAGTTCTTC. Amino acids: CASSLGQFSYNEQFF.